This T cell receptor (beta chain) comes out of a study of T cells in Graves' hyperthyroidism and ophthalmopathy. Germline V gene sequence: CDR1 MDHEN, CDR2 SYDVKM. The CDR3 covers 12 residues. V lost 4 bases and J 7 bases, leaving 11 bases between the germline ends. Amplification targeted TCR beta CDR3 regions from RNA transcripts. A first-round RT-PCR of the TCR CDR3 used the HTBI primer set. TCRdb processed the multiplex PCR reads anew with MiXCR; each CDR3 protein has one entry. The data hold 550,000 to 650,000 distinct CDR3 sequences, with 12% to 15% observed a single time. In its sample, this clonotype was seen many times. It was considered stable Graves' hyperthyroidism when ophthalmopathy did not progress within 18 months. For the diagnoses, clinical symptoms, serum thyroxine and TRAb, thyroid ultrasound and orbital computed tomography were used. Fresh peripheral blood, around 9.2 ml of it, supplied the PBMCs.

J is TRBJ2-7 and V is TRBV28; D gene uncertain. The receptor was derived from a woman between 35 and 50 years old with Graves' hyperthyroidism. The sample comprised blood. CDR3 sequence reads: CASSSIILEQYF. CDR3 sequence (DNA): TGTGCCAGCAGTTCTATAATCCTGGAGCAGTACTTC.